The present T cell receptor (beta chain) was sequenced within a study of T cells in Graves' hyperthyroidism and ophthalmopathy. CDR1 and CDR2 (germline): SGHTA, FQGTGA. The CDR3 has 13 residues. V lost 5 bases to trimming and J lost 7 bases, with 14 bases between them. TCR beta CDR3 region amplification was performed from RNA transcripts. The HTBI primer set was used in a first-round RT-PCR of the TCR CDR3. MiXCR was run by TCRdb on the multiplex PCR reads, yielding one entry per CDR3 protein. This sample has approximately 400,000 distinct CDR3 sequences, with around an eighth found just once. Sequenced material: blood. This chain uses TRBV7-3 with TRBJ2-5, with a possible D match to TRBD2 (5 bases). This clonotype was sampled from a man younger than 45 with Graves' hyperthyroidism that later progressed to Graves' ophthalmopathy. The CDR3 DNA is TGTGCCAGCAGCCGGACTGTTCCAGGGACCCAGTACTTC. Its protein is CASSRTVPGTQYF.